A selection of T cell receptor beta chains follows, all from one sample in a study of blood T cell repertoires in COVID-19. TCRdb's copy holds only in-frame clones and misses some; the assay was immunoSEQ multiplex PCR. Of approximately 99,000 clones listed, 75% to 85% are singletons. Sequenced sample: peripheral blood. These receptors were collected from an elderly woman with active or convalescent COVID-19. Each CDR3 is given with its conserved first and last residue. The D gene is left open where the match is weak. Some rows have no size entry. The others give once, few or many, or a class for an expanded clone.

v_gene: TRBV18
j_gene: TRBJ1-1
d_gene: TRBD1
abundance: -
CDR3aa: CASSPGQGANTEAFF
CDR3nt: TGTGCCAGCTCACCGGGACAGGGGGCGAACACTGAAGCTTTCTTT

v_gene: TRBV2
j_gene: TRBJ1-5
d_gene: -
abundance: -
CDR3aa: CASRERRDGFYSNQPQHF
CDR3nt: TGTGCCAGCAGAGAACGGAGGGACGGATTTTATAGCAATCAGCCCCAGCATTTT

v_gene: TRBV15
j_gene: TRBJ2-2
d_gene: -
abundance: -
CDR3aa: CATSRDQGRVGTGELFF
CDR3nt: TGTGCCACCAGCAGAGATCAAGGCAGGGTGGGCACCGGGGAGCTGTTTTTT

v_gene: TRBV5-7
j_gene: TRBJ1-3
d_gene: -
abundance: -
CDR3aa: CASSYRVHSGNTIYF
CDR3nt: TGTGCCAGCAGCTACAGGGTACACTCTGGAAACACCATATATTTT

v_gene: TRBV28
j_gene: TRBJ2-7
d_gene: TRBD2
abundance: few
CDR3aa: CASSSGGSSYEQYF
CDR3nt: TGTGCCAGCAGTTCGGGGGGGTCGAGCTACGAGCAGTACTTC

v_gene: TRBV2
j_gene: TRBJ2-1
d_gene: -
abundance: -
CDR3aa: CASREDSVGKFF
CDR3nt: TGTGCCAGCAGAGAGGACTCCGTGGGAAAGTTCTTC

v_gene: TRBV4-2
j_gene: TRBJ2-7
d_gene: -
abundance: -
CDR3aa: CASKGGGNSYEQYF
CDR3nt: TGTGCCAGCAAAGGCGGCGGGAACTCCTACGAGCAGTACTTC

v_gene: TRBV28
j_gene: TRBJ1-1
d_gene: -
abundance: -
CDR3aa: CASSPLSDRFEAFF
CDR3nt: TGTGCCAGCAGTCCTTTAAGCGACAGGTTTGAAGCTTTCTTT

v_gene: TRBV6-2/TRBV6-3
j_gene: TRBJ1-1
d_gene: -
abundance: -
CDR3aa: CASSYLSGSGKMNTEAFF
CDR3nt: TGTGCCAGCAGTTACTTATCCGGGTCGGGGAAGATGAACACTGAAGCTTTCTTT

v_gene: TRBV27
j_gene: TRBJ2-1
d_gene: TRBD2
abundance: -
CDR3aa: CASSAGTSGSSAYNEQFF
CDR3nt: TGTGCCAGCAGTGCCGGGACTAGCGGGAGTAGCGCCTACAATGAGCAGTTCTTC

v_gene: TRBV12-3/TRBV12-4
j_gene: TRBJ1-5
d_gene: -
abundance: -
CDR3aa: CASSFGNQPQHF
CDR3nt: TGTGCCAGCAGCTTCGGCAATCAGCCCCAGCATTTT